This T cell receptor beta chain was recovered during a study of blood T cell repertoires in COVID-19. Followed over time, Seattle patients had been enrolled while infection was active. Authors' data handling: Nucleated cell number was recorded as an estimate derived from reference gene primer amplification. The data were produced by immunoSEQ multiplex PCR, yet TCRdb's version contains in-frame clones alone and is incomplete. V and J calls and clone size are given by that table; D and trimming were obtained from the DNA. The profile covers fewer than 350,000 clones, with 70% to 90% appearing a single time and 1.6% taken by the ten largest. The CDR3 totals 16 residues. CDR1 is SGDLS and CDR2 is YYNGEE in the germline V gene. The J segment lost 5 bases and the V segment lost 4 bases, leaving 5 bases of the junction unmatched.

Sequencing was done on a sample of peripheral blood. This sequence originates from a woman in her twenties or thirties with COVID-19, enrolled during active disease. This chain links TRBV9 with TRBJ2-2, with 13 bases matching TRBD2. In nucleotides, the CDR3 is TGTGCCAGCAGCTTGGGACTAGCGGGGTTAACCGGGGAGCTGTTTTTT. It yields the protein CASSLGLAGLTGELFF.